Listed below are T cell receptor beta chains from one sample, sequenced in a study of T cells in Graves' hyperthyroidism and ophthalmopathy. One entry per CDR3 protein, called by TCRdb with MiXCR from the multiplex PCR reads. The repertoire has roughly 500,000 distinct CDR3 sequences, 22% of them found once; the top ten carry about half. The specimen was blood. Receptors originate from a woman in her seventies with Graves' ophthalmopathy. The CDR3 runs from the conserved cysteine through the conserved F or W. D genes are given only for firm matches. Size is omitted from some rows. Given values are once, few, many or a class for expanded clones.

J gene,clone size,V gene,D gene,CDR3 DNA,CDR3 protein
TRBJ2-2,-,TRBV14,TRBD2,TGTGCCAGCAGCCAACATGCTAGCGGGGCCGGGGAGCTGTTTTTT,CASSQHASGAGELFF
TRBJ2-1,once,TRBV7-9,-,TGTGCCAGCAGCTTAGCGGGGGAGTACTACAATGAGCAGTTCTTC,CASSLAGEYYNEQFF
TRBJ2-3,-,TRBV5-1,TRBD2,TGCGCCAGCAGCCTCGGGGGGGTCGACACAGATACGCAGTATTTT,CASSLGGVDTDTQYF
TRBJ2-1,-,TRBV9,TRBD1,TGTGCCAGCAGCTCTAGCTCCGGGACAGATTACAATGAGCAGTTCTTC,CASSSSSGTDYNEQFF
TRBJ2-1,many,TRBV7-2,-,TGTGCCAGCAGCTTAGCGAGGTACAATGAGCAGTTCTTC,CASSLARYNEQFF
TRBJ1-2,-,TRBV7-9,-,TGTGCCAGCAGCTCTCCCGGCGGACCCCCACTTGGCTACACCTTC,CASSSPGGPPLGYTF
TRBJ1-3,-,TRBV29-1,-,TGCAGCGTCCTACAGGGTGCGGGAAACACCATATATTTT,CSVLQGAGNTIYF
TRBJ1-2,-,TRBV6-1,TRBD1,TGTGCCAGCAGTGCCCGACAGGGGTACGGCTACACCTTC,CASSARQGYGYTF
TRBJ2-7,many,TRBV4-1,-,TGCGCCAGCAGCCTCGGGCCACAGGGTGGGTACGAGCAGTACTTC,CASSLGPQGGYEQYF
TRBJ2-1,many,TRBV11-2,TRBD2,TGTGCCAGCAGCTTAGATTTAGCTAGCGGGTCTATCAATGAGCAGTTCTTC,CASSLDLASGSINEQFF
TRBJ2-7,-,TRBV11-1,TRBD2,TGTGCCAGCAGCTTAGTGGTGACTAGCGGGAGGCCCAAGCAGTACTTC,CASSLVVTSGRPKQYF
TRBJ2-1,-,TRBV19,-,TGTGCCAGTAGTACCAGGGGTCTTCCTGAGCAGTTCTTC,CASSTRGLPEQFF
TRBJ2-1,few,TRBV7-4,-,TGTGCCAGCAGCTTTTTTGGAGGTGAGCAGTTCTTC,CASSFFGGEQFF
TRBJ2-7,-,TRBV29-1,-,TGCAGCGTTGAATTTACCTACGAGCAGTACTTC,CSVEFTYEQYF
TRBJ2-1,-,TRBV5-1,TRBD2,TGCGCCAGCAGCTTGGCTTCTAGCGGGGCCGGCGAGCAGTTCTTC,CASSLASSGAGEQFF
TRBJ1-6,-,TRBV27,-,TGTGCCAGCAGTTTAACGTACGCGTATAATTCACCCCTCCACTTT,CASSLTYAYNSPLHF
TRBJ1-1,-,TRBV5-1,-,TGCGCCAGCAGCGATACAGCTAACACTGAAGCTTTCTTT,CASSDTANTEAFF
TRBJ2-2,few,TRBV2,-,TGTGCCAGCAGTGAGACAGGGAGGGGGGACACCGGGGAGCTGTTTTTT,CASSETGRGDTGELFF
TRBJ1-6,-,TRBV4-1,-,TGCGCCAGCAGCCAGGGGACGGGGAATTCACCCCTCCACTTT,CASSQGTGNSPLHF
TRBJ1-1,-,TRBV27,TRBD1,TGTGCCAGCAGTGGACAGGGGAGGGGCACTAAAGCTTTCTTT,CASSGQGRGTKAFF
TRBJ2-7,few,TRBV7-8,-,TGTGCCAGCAGCCCACCGTGGGGTAGGCGGGACGAGCAGTACTTC,CASSPPWGRRDEQYF
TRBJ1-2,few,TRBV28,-,TGTGCCAGCAGTTCCAGGAGGGATGGCTACACCTTC,CASSSRRDGYTF
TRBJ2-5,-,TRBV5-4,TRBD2,TGTGCCAGCAGCTTCTTAGCGGGAGGGATGGAGACCCAGTACTTC,CASSFLAGGMETQYF
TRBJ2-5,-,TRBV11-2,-,TGTGCCAGCAGCTCTTTCTCCGGGACAACCAAAGAGACCCAGTACTTC,CASSSFSGTTKETQYF
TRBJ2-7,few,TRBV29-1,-,TGCAGCGTTGAAGGGGGGGACCTCAGCTCCTACGAGCAGTACTTC,CSVEGGDLSSYEQYF
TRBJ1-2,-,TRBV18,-,TGTGCCAGCTCACCAACCGCTAACTATGGCTACACCTTC,CASSPTANYGYTF
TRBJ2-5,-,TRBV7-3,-,TGTGCCAGCAGCTTAACGAGGGCAGGCGCGGAGACCCAGTACTTC,CASSLTRAGAETQYF
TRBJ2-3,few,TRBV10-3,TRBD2,TGTGCCATCAGACCGACTAGCGGTACAGATACGCAGTATTTT,CAIRPTSGTDTQYF
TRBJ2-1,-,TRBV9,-,TGTGCCAGCAGCGTAGATGGTATGTACAATGAGCAGTTCTTC,CASSVDGMYNEQFF
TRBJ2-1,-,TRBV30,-,TGTGCCTGGAGTGTCGGCAACTCCTACAATGAGCAGTTCTTC,CAWSVGNSYNEQFF
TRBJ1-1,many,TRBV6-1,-,TGTGCCAGCCTCCGGAGGGCAGATCTGGCCACTGAAGCTTTCTTT,CASLRRADLATEAFF
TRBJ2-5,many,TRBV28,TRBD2,TGTGCCAGCAGTACTAGCGTGCAAGAGACCCAGTACTTC,CASSTSVQETQYF
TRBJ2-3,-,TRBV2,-,TGTGCCAGCAGTTCCCAGACAGGACAACCTAGCACAGATACGCAGTATTTT,CASSSQTGQPSTDTQYF
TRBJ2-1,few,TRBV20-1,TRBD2,TGCAGAGTAGCGGGAGGGAGAAATGAGCAGTTCTTC,CRVAGGRNEQFF
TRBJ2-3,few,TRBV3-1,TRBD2,TGTGCCAGCAGCCATCATACGGCGGGAGGAGGAGCAGATACGCAGTATTTT,CASSHHTAGGGADTQYF
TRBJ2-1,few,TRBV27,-,TGTGCCAGCGGATTTGATGAGCAGTTCTTC,CASGFDEQFF
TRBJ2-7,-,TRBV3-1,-,TGTGCCAGCAGCCAAGAGTCTGGAGTTACCTACGAGCAGTACTTC,CASSQESGVTYEQYF
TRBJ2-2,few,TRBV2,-,TGTGCCAGCAGTGTTCTTGGGGGCACCGGGGAGCTGTTTTTT,CASSVLGGTGELFF
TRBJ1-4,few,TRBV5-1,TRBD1,TGCGCCAGCAGCTTGGGAATTCCGGGACAGGGGCGTGAAAAACTGTTTTTT,CASSLGIPGQGREKLFF
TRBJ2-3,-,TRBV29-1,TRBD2,TGCAGCGTTGAAGGGGTTCGGGGGGAATTCCCCACAGATACGCAGTATTTT,CSVEGVRGEFPTDTQYF
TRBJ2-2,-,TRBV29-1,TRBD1,TGCAGCGCCCTGGGACAGGTTAACACCGGGGAGCTGTTTTTT,CSALGQVNTGELFF
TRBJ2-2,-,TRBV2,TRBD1,TGTGCCAGCGGTGAGGGACAGGGTGCCACCGGGGAGCTGTTTTTT,CASGEGQGATGELFF
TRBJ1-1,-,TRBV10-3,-,TGTGCCATCAGTGTGGCAGGAGTAGGGAACACTGAAGCTTTCTTT,CAISVAGVGNTEAFF
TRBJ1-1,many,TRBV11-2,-,TGTGCCAGCAGCCTCGGGATGCCCACTGAAGCTTTCTTT,CASSLGMPTEAFF
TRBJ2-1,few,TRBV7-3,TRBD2,TGTGCCAGCAGCTTAGTGTCTAGCGGGAGGGCCTACAATGAGCAGTTCTTC,CASSLVSSGRAYNEQFF
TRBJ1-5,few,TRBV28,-,TGTGCCAGCAGTTTATGGCAGGGGAGGGGCAATCAGCCCCAGCATTTT,CASSLWQGRGNQPQHF
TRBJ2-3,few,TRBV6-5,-,TGTGCCAGCAGTTACTCGGTAGTCGATACGCAGTATTTT,CASSYSVVDTQYF
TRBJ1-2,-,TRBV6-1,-,TGTGCCAGCAGCCACACGGGACTCTATGGCTACACCTTC,CASSHTGLYGYTF
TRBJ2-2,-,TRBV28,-,TGTGCCACCGCAGTTTCAAACACCGGGGAGCTGTTTTTT,CATAVSNTGELFF
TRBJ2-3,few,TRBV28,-,TGTGCCAGCAGTTTTCCCGGGGCCGGCCCAACCACAGATACGCAGTATTTT,CASSFPGAGPTTDTQYF
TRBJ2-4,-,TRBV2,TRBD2,TGTGCCAGCAGTGAACGAGGGACTAGCCGAGCCAAAAACATTCAGTACTTC,CASSERGTSRAKNIQYF
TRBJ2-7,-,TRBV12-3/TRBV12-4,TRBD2,TGTGCCAGCAGCCGGGGACTAGCGGAGGAGCAGTACTTC,CASSRGLAEEQYF
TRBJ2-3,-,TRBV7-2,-,TGTGCCAGCAGCTTATCGGGAGTTGGCGTAACACAGTATTTT,CASSLSGVGVTQYF